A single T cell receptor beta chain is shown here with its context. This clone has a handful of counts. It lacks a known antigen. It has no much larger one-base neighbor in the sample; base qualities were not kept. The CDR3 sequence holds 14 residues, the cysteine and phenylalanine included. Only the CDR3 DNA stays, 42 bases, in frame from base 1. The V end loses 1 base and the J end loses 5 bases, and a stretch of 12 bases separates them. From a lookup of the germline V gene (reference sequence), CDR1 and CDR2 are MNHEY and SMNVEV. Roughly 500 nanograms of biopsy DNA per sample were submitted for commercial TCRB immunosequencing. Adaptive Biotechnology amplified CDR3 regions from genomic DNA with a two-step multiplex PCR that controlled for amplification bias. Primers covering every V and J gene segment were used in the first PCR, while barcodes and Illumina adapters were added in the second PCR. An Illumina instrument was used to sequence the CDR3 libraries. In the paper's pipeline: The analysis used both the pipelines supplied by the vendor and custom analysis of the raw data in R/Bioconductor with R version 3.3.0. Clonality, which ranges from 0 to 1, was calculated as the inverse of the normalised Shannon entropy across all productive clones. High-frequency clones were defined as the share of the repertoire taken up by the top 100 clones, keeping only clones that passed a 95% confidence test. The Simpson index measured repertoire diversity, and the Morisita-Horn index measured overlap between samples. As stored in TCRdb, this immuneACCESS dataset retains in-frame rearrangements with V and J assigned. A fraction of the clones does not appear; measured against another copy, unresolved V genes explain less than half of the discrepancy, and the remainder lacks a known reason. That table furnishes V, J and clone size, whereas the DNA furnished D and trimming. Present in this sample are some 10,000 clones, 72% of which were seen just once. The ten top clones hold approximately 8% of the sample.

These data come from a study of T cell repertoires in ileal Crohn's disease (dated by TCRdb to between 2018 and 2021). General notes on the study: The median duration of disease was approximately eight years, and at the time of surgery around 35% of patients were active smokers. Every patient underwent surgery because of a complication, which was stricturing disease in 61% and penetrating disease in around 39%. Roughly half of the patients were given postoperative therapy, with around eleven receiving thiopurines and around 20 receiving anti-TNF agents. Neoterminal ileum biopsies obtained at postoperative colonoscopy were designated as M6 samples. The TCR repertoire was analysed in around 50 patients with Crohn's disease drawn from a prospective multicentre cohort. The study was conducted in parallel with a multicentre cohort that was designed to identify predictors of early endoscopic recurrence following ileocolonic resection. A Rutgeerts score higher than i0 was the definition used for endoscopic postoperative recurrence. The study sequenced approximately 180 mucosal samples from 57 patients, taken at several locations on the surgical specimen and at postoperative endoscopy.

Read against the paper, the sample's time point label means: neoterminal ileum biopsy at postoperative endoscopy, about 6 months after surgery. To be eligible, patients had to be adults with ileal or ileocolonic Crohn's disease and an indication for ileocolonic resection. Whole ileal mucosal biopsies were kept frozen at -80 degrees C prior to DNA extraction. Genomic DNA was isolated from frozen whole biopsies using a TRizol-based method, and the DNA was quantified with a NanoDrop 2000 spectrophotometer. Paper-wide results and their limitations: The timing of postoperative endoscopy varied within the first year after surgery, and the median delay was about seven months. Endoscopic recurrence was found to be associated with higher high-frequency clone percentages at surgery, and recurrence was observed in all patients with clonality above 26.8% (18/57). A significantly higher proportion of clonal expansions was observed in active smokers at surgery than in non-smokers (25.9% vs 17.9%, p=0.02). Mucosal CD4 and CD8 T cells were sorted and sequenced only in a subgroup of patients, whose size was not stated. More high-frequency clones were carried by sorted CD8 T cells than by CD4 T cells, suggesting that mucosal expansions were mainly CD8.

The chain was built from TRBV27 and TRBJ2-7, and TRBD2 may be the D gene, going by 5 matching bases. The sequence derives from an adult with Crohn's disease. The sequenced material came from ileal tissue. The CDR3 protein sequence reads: CASSLYGGGHEQYF. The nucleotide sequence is TGTGCCAGCAGTTTATATGGAGGTGGTCACGAGCAGTACTTC.